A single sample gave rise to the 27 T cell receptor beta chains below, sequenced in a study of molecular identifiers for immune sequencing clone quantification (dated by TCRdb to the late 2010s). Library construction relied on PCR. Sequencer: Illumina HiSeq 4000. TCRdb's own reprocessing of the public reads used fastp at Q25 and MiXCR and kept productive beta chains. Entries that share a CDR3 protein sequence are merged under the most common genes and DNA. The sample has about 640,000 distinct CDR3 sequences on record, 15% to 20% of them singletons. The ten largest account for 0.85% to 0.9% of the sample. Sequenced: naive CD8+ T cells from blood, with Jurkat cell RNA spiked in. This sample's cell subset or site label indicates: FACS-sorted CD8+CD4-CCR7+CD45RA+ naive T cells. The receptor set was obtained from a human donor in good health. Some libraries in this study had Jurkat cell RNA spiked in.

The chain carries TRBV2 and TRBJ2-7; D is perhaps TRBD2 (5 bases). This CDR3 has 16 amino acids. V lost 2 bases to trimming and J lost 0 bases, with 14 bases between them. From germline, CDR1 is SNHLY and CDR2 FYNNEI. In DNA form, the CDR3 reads TGTGCCAGCAGTGAAATTGAGAATCGGGGCTCCTACGAGCAGTACTTC. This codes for CASSEIENRGSYEQYF.

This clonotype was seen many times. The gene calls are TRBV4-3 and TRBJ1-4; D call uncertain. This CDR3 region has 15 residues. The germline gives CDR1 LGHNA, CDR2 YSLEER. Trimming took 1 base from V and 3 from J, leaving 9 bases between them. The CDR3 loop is CASSQVLSPNEKLFF. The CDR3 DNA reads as TGCGCCAGCAGCCAAGTTCTAAGTCCTAATGAAAAACTGTTTTTT.

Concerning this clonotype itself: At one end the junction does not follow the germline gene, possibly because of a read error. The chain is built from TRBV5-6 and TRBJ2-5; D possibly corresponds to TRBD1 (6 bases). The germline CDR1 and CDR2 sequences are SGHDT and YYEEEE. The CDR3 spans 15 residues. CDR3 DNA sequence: TGTGCCAGCAGCCCGGCAGGGGTGAGGGGAGAGACCCAGTGCTTC. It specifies CASSPAGVRGETQCF.

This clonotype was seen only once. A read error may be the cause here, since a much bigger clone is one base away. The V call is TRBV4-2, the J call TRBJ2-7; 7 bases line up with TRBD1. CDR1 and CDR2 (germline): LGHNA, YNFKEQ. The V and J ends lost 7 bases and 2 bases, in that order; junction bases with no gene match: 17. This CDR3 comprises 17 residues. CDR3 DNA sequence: TGTGCCAGCAACCACAGAGGGGAGACAGGGCCCACCTACGAGCAGTACTTC. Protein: CASNHRGETGPTYEQYF.

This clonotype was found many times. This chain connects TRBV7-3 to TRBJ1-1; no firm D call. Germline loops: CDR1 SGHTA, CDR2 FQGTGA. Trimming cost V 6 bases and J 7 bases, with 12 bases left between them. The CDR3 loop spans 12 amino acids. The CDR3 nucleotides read TGTGCCAGCAGTTCAGGTGGTGTTGAAGCTTTCTTT. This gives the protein CASSSGGVEAFF. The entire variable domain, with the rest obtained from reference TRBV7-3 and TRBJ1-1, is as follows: GAGVSQTPSNKVTEKGKYVELRCDPISGHTALYWYRQSLGQGPEFLIYFQGTGAADDSGLPNDRFFAVRPEGSVSTLKIQRTERGDSAVYLCASSSGGVEAFFGQGTRLTVV.

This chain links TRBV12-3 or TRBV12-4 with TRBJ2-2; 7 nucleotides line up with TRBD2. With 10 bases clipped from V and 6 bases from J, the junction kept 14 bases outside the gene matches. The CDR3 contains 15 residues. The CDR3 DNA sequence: TGTGCCACCAACCATCTGGGGGGGGGAGCCGGGGAGCTGTTTTTT. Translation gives CATNHLGGGAGELFF.

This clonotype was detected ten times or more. CDR3 in amino acids: CASSPYPGGSSYEQYF. In DNA, the CDR3 is TGCGCCAGCAGCCCATACCCCGGGGGAAGTTCTTACGAGCAGTACTTC. This chain links TRBV5-1 with TRBJ2-7, with a possible D match to TRBD2 (6 bases). This CDR3 is built from 16 residues. CDR1 SGHRS and CDR2 YFSETQ come from the germline V gene. V lost 4 bases and J 4 bases, leaving 21 bases between the germline ends.

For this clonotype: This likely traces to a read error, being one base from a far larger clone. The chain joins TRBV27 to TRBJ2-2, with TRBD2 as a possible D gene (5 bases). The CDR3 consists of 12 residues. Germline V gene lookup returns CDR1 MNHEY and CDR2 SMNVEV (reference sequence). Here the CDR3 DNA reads TGTGCCAGCAGTTTATCGACCGGGGAGCTGGTTTTT. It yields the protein CASSLSTGELVF.

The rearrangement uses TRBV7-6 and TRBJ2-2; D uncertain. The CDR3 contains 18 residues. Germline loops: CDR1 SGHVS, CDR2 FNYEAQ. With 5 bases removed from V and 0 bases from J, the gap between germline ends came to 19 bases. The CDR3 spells CASSPTPWGNANTGELFF. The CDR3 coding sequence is TGTGCCAGCAGCCCCACCCCGTGGGGTAATGCGAACACCGGGGAGCTGTTTTTT.

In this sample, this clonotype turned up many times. The CDR3 region has the DNA TGTGCCAGCAGGGCTACAGGGTGGGAGCAGTACTTC. As protein: CASRATGWEQYF. The gene calls are TRBV6-5 and TRBJ2-7, with D possibly matching TRBD1 (6 bases). The CDR3 contains 12 residues. CDR1 is MNHEY, CDR2 SVGAGI, per germline. Trimming cost V 6 bases and J 7 bases, with 13 bases left between them.

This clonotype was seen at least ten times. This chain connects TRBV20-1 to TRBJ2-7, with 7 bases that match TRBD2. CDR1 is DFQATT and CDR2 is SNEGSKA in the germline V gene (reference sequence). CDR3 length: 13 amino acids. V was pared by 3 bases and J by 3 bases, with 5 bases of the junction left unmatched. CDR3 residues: CSASGGFLYEQYF. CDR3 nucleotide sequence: TGCAGTGCTAGCGGGGGGTTTCTCTACGAGCAGTACTTC.

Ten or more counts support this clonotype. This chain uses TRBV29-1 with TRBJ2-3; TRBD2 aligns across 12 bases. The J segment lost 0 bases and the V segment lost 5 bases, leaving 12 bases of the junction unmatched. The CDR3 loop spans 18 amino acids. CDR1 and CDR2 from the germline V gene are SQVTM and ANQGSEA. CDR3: CSVQGGLAGFSSTDTQYF. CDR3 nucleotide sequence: TGCAGCGTTCAAGGGGGACTAGCGGGTTTCTCTAGCACAGATACGCAGTATTTT.

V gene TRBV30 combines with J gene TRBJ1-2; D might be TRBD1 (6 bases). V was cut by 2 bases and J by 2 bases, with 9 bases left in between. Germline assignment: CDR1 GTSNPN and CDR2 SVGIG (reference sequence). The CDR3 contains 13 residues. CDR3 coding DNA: TGTGCCTGGAGTACGGACAGCAACTATGGCTACACCTTC. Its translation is CAWSTDSNYGYTF. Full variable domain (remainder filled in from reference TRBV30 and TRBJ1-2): SQTIHQWPATLVQPVGSPLSLECTVEGTSNPNLYWYRQAAGRGLQLLFYSVGIGQISSEVPQNLSASRPQDRQFILSSKKLLLSDSGFYLCAWSTDSNYGYTFGSGTRLTVV.

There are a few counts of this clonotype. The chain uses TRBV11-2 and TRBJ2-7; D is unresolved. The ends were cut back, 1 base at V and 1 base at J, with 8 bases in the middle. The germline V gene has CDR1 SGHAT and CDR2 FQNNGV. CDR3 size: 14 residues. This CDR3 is CASSLGIESYEQYF. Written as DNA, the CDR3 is TGTGCCAGCAGCTTAGGGATAGAATCCTACGAGCAGTACTTC.

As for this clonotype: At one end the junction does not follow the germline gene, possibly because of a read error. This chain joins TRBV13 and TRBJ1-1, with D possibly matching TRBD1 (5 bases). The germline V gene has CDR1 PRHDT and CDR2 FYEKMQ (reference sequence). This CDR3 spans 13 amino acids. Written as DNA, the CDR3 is TGTGCCCGCAGCTTTAACAGGTTTGAGGGAGCTTTCTTT. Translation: CARSFNRFEGAFF.

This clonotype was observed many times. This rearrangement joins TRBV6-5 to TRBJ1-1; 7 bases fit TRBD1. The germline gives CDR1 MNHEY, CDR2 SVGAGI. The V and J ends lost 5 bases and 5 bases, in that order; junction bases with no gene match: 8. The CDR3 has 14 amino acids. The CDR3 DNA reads TGTGCCAGCAGTGGAACAGGGGCAGGGACTGAAGCTTTCTTT. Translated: CASSGTGAGTEAFF.

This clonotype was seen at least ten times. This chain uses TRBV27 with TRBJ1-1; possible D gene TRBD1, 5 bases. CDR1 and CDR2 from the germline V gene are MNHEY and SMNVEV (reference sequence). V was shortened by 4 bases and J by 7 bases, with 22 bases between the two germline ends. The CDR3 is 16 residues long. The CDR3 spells CASSSTYRSLNIEAFF. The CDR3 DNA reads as TGTGCCAGCAGTTCAACGTACAGGTCTCTGAATATTGAAGCTTTCTTT.

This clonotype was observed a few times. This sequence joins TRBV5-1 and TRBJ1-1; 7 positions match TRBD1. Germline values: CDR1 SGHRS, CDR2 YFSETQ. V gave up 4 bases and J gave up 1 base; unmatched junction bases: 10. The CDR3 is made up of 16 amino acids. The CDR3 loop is CASSPYRDSGNTEAFF. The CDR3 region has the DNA TGCGCCAGCAGCCCTTACCGGGACAGCGGGAACACTGAAGCTTTCTTT. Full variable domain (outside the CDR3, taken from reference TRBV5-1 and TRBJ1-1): KAGVTQTPRYLIKTRGQQVTLSCSPISGHRSVSWYQQTPGQGLQFLFEYFSETQRNKGNFPGRFSGRQFSNSRSEMNVSTLELGDSALYLCASSPYRDSGNTEAFFGQGTRLTVV.

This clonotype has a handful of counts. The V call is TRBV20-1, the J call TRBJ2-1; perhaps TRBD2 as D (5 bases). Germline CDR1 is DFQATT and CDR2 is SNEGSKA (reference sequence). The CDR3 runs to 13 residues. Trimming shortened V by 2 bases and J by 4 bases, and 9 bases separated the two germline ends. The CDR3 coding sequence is TGCAGTGCTAGAAGCCGGGATTACAATGAGCAGTTCTTC. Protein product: CSARSRDYNEQFF.

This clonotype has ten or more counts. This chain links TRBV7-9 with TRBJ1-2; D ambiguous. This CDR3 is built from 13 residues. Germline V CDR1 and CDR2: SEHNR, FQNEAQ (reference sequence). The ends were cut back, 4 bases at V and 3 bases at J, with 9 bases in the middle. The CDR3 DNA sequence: TGTGCCAGCAGCTCCAGAGAAGACTATGGCTACACCTTC. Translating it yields CASSSREDYGYTF.

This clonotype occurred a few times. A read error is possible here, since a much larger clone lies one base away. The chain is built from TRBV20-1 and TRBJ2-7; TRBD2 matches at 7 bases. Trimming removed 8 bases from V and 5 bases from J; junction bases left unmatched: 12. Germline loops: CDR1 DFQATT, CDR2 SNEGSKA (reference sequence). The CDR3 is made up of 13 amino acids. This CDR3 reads CSPKGRGRDEQYF. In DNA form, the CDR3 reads TGCAGTCCCAAGGGACGGGGGAGGGACGAGCAGTACTTC.

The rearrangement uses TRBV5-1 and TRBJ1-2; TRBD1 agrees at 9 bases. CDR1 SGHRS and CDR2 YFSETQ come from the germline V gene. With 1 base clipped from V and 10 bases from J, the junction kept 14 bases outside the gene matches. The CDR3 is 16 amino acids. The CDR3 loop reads CASSLSPGQGALHYTF. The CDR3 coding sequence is TGCGCCAGCAGCTTGAGTCCGGGACAGGGCGCCCTTCACTACACCTTC.

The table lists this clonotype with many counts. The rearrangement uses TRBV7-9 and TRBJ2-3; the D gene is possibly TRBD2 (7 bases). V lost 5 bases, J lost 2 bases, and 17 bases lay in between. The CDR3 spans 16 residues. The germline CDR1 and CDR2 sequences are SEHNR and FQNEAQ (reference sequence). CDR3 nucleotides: TGTGCCAGCAGCCCCCCTGCGGGGGCGGTCACAGATACGCAGTATTTT. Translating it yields CASSPPAGAVTDTQYF.

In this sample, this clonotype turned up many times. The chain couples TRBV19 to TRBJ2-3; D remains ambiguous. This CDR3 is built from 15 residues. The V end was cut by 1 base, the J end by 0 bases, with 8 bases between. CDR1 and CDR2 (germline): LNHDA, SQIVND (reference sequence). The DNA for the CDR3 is TGTGCCAGTAGTATAGGGGCGGCTAGCACAGATACGCAGTATTTT. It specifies CASSIGAASTDTQYF.

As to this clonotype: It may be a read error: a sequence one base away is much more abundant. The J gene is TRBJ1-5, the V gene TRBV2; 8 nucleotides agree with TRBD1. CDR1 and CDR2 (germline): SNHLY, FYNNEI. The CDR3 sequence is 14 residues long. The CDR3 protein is CVSSQGALMQPQHF. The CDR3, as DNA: TGTGTCAGCAGCCAGGGGGCTCTGATGCAGCCCCAGCATTTT. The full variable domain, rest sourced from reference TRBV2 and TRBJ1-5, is EPEVTQTPSHQVTQMGQEVILRCVPISNHLYFYWYRQILGQKVEFLVSFYNNEISEKSEIFDDQFSVERPDGSNFTLKIRSTKLEDSAMYFCVSSQGALMQPQHFGDGTRLSIL.

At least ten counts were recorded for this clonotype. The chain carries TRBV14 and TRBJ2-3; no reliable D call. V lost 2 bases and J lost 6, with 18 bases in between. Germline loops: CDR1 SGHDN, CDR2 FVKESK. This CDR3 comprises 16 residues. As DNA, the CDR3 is TGTGCCAGCAGCCAAAACCCGCAAGGTGTGAGGGATACGCAGTATTTT. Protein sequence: CASSQNPQGVRDTQYF.

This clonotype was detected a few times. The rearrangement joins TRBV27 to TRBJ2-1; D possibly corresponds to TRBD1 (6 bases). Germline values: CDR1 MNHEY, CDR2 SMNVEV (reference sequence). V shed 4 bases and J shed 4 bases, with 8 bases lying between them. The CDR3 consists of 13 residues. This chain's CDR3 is CASSWGHYNEQFF. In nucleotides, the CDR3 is TGTGCCAGCAGTTGGGGGCATTACAATGAGCAGTTCTTC.